A selection of T cell receptor beta chains follows, all from one sample in a study of blood T cell repertoires in COVID-19. Measured with immunoSEQ multiplex PCR; TCRdb has only the in-frame clones, and not every one. This sample carries tens of thousands of clones, about 90% of them seen once, and the ten largest clones take 2.5% to 4%. Sequenced material: peripheral blood. Source of these receptors: a human donor in a cohort sampled during active COVID-19. The CDR3 runs from the conserved cysteine through the conserved F or W. D genes are given only for firm matches. Size is stated for part of the rows, as once, few or many counts, or as a class when the clone is expanded.

v_gene	j_gene	abundance	d_gene	CDR3aa	CDR3nt
TRBV19	TRBJ2-5	-	TRBD1	CASSIDGTATGHLETQYF	TGTGCCAGTAGTATCGACGGGACCGCGACAGGGCATTTGGAGACCCAGTACTTC
TRBV3-1/TRBV3-2	TRBJ2-7	-	TRBD1	CASSQGRGPREQYF	TGTGCCAGCAGCCAAGGCAGGGGGCCACGCGAGCAGTACTTC
TRBV29-1	TRBJ1-1	-	TRBD1	CSVDWTGWGDTEAFF	TGCAGCGTTGATTGGACAGGCTGGGGGGACACTGAAGCTTTCTTT
TRBV4-2	TRBJ2-7	-	-	CASSLGLADQGYEQYF	TGTGCCAGCAGTCTGGGACTCGCGGATCAAGGGTACGAGCAGTACTTC
TRBV11-2	TRBJ2-2	-	TRBD1	CASSLYRGAGELFF	TGTGCCAGCAGCTTATACAGGGGGGCCGGGGAGCTGTTTTTT
TRBV18	TRBJ2-5	once	TRBD2	CASSPVTSGRAGWKTQYF	TGTGCCAGCTCACCAGTCACTAGCGGGAGGGCCGGCTGGAAGACCCAGTACTTC
TRBV29-1	TRBJ2-3	-	-	CSVGTRSTDTQYF	TGCAGCGTCGGGACACGCAGCACAGATACGCAGTATTTT
TRBV18	TRBJ1-3	-	TRBD1	CASSLRTGGGNTIYF	TGTGCCAGCTCACTTAGGACAGGCGGAGGAAACACCATATATTTT
TRBV6-5	TRBJ1-1	-	TRBD1	CASTGTGGEAFF	TGTGCCAGCACAGGGACAGGGGGTGAAGCTTTCTTT
TRBV5-4	TRBJ2-1	-	TRBD2	CASSFGGRDYNEQFF	TGTGCCAGCAGCTTTGGCGGGAGGGATTACAATGAGCAGTTCTTC
TRBV20-1	TRBJ2-7	-	TRBD2	CSASRSGRRYEQYF	TGCAGTGCTAGTAGGAGCGGGAGAAGGTACGAGCAGTACTTC
TRBV18	TRBJ2-2	-	TRBD1	CASSPIRTGGLTGELFF	TGTGCCAGCTCACCAATCAGGACAGGGGGCCTCACCGGGGAGCTGTTTTTT